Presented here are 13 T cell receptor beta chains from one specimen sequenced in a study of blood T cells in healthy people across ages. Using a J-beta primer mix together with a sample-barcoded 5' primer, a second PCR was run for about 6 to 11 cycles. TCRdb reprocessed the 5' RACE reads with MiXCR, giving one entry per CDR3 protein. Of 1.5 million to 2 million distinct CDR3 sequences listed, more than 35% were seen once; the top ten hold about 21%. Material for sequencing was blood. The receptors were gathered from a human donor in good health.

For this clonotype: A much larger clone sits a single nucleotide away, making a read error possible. CDR3 coding DNA: TGCAGGGCGAGGGGGGCGTCCTACGAGCAGTACTTC. Its translation: CRARGASYEQYF. This chain connects TRBV20-1 to TRBJ2-7, with D perhaps being TRBD1 or TRBD2 (6 bases each). The CDR3 is 12 residues long. The germline CDR1 and CDR2 sequences are DFQATT and SNEGSKA (reference sequence).

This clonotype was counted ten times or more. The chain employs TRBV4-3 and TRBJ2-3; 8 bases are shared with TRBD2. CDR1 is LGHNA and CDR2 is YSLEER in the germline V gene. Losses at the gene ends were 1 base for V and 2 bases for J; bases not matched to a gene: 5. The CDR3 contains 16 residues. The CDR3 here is CASSQGLAGATDTQYF. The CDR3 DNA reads TGCGCCAGCAGCCAAGGGCTAGCGGGCGCCACAGATACGCAGTATTTT.

In DNA form, the CDR3 reads TGTGCCAGCAGCCACAGGCACAGGTTCCACGAGCAGTACTTC. This encodes CASSHRHRFHEQYF. The chain couples TRBV14 to TRBJ2-7, with D perhaps TRBD1 (5 bases). In germline, CDR1 is SGHDN, CDR2 FVKESK. V was clipped by 3 bases and J by 5 bases, with 14 bases between them. The CDR3 covers 14 residues.

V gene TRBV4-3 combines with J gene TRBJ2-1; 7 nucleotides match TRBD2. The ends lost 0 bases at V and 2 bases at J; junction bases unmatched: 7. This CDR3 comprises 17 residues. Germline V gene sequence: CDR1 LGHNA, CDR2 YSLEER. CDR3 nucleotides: TGCGCCAGCAGCCAAGAATCCGGGGGGATCCCCTACAATGAGCAGTTCTTC. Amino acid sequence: CASSQESGGIPYNEQFF.

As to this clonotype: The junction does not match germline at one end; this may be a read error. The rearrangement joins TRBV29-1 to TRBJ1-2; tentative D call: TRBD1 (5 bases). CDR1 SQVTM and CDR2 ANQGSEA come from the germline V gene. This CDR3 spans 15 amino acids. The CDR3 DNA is TGCGGCGTTGAAGCAAGGGGTGTCGGCGGGTATGGCTACACCTTC. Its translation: CGVEARGVGGYGYTF.

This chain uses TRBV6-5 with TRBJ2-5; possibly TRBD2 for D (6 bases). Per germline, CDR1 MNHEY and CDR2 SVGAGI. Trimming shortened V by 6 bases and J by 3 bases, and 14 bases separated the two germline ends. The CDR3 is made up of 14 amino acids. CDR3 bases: TGTGCCAGCAGCCCTAGCGCGCAAAAAGAGACCCAGTACTTC. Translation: CASSPSAQKETQYF.

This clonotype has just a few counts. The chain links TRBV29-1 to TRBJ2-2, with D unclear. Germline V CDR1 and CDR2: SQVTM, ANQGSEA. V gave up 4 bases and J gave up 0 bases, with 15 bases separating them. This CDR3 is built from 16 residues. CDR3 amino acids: CSVGEFNGPNTGELFF. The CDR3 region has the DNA TGCAGCGTTGGGGAATTTAACGGTCCGAACACCGGGGAGCTGTTTTTT.

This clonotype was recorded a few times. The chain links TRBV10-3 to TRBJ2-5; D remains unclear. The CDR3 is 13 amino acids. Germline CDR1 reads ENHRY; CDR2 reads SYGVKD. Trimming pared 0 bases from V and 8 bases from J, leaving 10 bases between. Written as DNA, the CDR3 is TGTGCCATCAGTGAGTCGATACTTAACACCCAGTACTTC. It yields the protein CAISESILNTQYF.

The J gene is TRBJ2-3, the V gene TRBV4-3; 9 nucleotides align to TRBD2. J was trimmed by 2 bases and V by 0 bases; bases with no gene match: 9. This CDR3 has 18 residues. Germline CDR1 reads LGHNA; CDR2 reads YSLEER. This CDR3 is CASSQEPLSGGFTDTQYF. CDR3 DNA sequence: TGCGCCAGCAGCCAAGAACCCCTGAGCGGGGGGTTCACAGATACGCAGTATTTT.

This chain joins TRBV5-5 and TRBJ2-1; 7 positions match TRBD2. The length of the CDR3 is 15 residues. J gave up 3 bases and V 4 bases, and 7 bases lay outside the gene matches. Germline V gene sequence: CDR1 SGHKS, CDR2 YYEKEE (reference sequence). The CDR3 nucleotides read TGTGCCAGCAGCCTCAGGGACTACTACTACAATGAGCAGTTCTTC. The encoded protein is CASSLRDYYYNEQFF.

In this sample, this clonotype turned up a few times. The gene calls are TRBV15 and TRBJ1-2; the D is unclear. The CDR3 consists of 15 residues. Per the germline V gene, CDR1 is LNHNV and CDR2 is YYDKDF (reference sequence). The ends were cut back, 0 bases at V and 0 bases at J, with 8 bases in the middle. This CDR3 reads CATSRDQAANYGYTF. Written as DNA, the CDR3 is TGTGCCACCAGCAGAGATCAGGCGGCTAACTATGGCTACACCTTC.

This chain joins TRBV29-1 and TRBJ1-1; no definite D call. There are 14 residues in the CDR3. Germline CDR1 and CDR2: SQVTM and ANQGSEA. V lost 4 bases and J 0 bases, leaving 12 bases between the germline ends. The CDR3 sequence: CSVGNRLMNTEAFF. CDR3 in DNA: TGCAGCGTTGGAAACAGACTAATGAACACTGAAGCTTTCTTT.

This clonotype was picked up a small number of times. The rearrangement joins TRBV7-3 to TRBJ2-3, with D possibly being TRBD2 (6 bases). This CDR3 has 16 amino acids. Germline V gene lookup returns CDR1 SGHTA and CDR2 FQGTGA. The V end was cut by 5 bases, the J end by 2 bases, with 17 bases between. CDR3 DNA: TGTGCCAGCAGCGCGGGGCTAGAACCCTACACAGATACGCAGTATTTT. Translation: CASSAGLEPYTDTQYF. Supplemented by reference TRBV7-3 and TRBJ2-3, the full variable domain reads GAGVSQTPSNKVTEKGKYVELRCDPISGHTALYWYRQSLGQGPEFLIYFQGTGAADDSGLPNDRFFAVRPEGSVSTLKIQRTERGDSAVYLCASSAGLEPYTDTQYFGPGTRLTVL.